What follows is one TCR beta chain and its context. Its antigen is not known. Germline V gene data show CDR1 as SEHNR and CDR2 as FQNEAQ (reference sequence). The CDR3 totals 15 residues. The V and J ends lost 5 bases and 6 bases, in that order; junction bases with no gene match: 7. The entry originates in a study of cytomegalovirus exposure and HLA in healthy donors. Across the study: Unique TCR beta sequences numbering approximately 120 million came from about 179 million T cells in an earlier analysis. Findings of the study overall: Information on immune exposure was restricted to one variable (CMV serostatus).

A multiplex PCR was run with 60 Vbeta primers and 13 Jbeta primers. The protocol was immunoSEQ multiplex PCR, while the TCRdb copy is restricted to in-frame clones and leaves out a portion. The sample includes 45,000 to 70,000 clones. Material for sequencing was PBMCs. This TCR was sampled from a woman between 45 and 65 years old in good health and CMV-seropositive. V and J are TRBV7-9 and TRBJ1-4; 9 nucleotides line up with TRBD1. This chain's CDR3 is CASSARQGGDEKLFF. The CDR3 DNA sequence: TGTGCCAGCAGCGCGAGACAGGGGGGAGATGAAAAACTGTTTTTT.